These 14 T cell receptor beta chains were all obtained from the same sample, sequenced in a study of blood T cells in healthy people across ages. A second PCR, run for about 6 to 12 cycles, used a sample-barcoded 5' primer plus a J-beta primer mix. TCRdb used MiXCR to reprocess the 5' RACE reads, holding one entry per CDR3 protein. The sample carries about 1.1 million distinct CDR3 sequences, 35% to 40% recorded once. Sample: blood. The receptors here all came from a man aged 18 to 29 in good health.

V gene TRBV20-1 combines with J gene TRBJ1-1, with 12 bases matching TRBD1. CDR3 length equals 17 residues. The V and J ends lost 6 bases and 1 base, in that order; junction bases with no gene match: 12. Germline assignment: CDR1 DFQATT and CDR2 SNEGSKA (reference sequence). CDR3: CSAQQGTGGEGNTEAFF. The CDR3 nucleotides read TGCAGTGCCCAACAAGGGACAGGGGGCGAGGGGAACACTGAAGCTTTCTTT.

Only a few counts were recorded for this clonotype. The DNA of the CDR3 is TGTGCCACCAGTGATTTATCGGACAGATACAATGAGCAGTTCTTC. Its protein product is CATSDLSDRYNEQFF. This rearrangement joins TRBV24-1 to TRBJ2-1, with D maybe TRBD1 (6 bases). Germline CDR1 KGHDR, CDR2 SFDVKD. The length of the CDR3 is 15 residues. The ends were cut back, 1 base at V and 4 bases at J, with 10 bases in the middle.

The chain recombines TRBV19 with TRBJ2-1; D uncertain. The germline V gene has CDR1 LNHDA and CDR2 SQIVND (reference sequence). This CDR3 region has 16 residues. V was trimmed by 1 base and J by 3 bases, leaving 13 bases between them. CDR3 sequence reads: CASSIAQSVGYNEQFF. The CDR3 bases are TGTGCCAGTAGTATAGCCCAGAGCGTGGGCTACAATGAGCAGTTCTTC.

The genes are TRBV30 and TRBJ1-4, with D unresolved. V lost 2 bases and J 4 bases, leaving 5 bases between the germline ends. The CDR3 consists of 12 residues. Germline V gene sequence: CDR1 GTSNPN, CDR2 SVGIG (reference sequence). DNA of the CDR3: TGTGCCTGGAGTTTGATTAATGAAAAACTGTTTTTT. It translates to CAWSLINEKLFF.

Written as DNA, the CDR3 is TGTGCCAGCAGCTCAGACGCCACCCATAATGAAAAACTGTTTTTT. Translating it yields CASSSDATHNEKLFF. The chain carries TRBV7-9 and TRBJ1-4; no clear D. Trimming cost V 4 bases and J 4 bases, with 13 bases left between them. The CDR3 runs 15 residues. From germline, CDR1 is SEHNR and CDR2 FQNEAQ (reference sequence).

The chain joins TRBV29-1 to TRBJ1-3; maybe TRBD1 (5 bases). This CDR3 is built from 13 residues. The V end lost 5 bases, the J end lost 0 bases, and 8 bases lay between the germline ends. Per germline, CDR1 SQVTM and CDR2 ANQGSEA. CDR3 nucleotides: TGCAGCGTTCCTGACAGCTCTGGAAACACCATATATTTT. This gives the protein CSVPDSSGNTIYF.

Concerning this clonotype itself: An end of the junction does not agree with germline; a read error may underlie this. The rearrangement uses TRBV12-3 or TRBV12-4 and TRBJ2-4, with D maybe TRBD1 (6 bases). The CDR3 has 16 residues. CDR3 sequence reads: CANSPLQGLAKNIQYF. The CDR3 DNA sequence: TGTGCCAACAGTCCCCTCCAGGGGCTAGCCAAAAACATTCAGTACTTC.

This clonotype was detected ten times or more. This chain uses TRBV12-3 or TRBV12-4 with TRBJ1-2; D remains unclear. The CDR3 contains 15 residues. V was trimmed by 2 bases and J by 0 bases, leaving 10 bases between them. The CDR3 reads CASSLSAAANYGYTF. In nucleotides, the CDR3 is TGTGCCAGCAGTTTATCGGCAGCCGCTAACTATGGCTACACCTTC.

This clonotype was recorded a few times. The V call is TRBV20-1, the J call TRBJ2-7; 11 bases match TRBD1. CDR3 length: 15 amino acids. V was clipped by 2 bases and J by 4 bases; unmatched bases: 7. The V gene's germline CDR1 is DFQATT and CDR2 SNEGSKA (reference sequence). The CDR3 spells CSARPRDRGGYEQYF. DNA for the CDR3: TGCAGTGCTAGACCCCGGGACAGGGGGGGTTACGAGCAGTACTTC.

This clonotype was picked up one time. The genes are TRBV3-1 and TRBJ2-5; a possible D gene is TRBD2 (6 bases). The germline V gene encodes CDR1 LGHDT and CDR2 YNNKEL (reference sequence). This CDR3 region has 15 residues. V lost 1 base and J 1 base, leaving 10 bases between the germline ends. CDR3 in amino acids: CASSQGPAGQETQYF. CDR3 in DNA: TGTGCCAGCAGCCAAGGTCCAGCGGGCCAAGAGACCCAGTACTTC.

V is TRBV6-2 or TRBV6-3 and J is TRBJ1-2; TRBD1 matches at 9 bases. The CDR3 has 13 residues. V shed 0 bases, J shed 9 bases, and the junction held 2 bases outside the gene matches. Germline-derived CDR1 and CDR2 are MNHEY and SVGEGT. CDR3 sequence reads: CASSYSGQGRYTF. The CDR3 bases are TGTGCCAGCAGTTACTCCGGACAGGGGCGCTACACCTTC.

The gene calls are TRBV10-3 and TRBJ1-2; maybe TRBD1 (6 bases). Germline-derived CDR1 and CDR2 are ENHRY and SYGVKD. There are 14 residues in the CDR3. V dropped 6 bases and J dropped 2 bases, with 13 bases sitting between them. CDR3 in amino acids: CAIRGQDRNYGYTF. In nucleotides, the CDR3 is TGTGCCATCAGGGGCCAGGACAGAAACTATGGCTACACCTTC.

CDR3 sequence reads: CSARGQTSGRQETQYF. DNA of the CDR3: TGCAGTGCTAGAGGCCAGACTAGCGGGAGACAAGAGACCCAGTACTTC. The V call is TRBV20-1, the J call TRBJ2-5; 12 bases align to TRBD2. This CDR3 spans 16 amino acids. With V trimmed by 1 base and J by 2 bases, 5 bases remained unmatched. The germline gives CDR1 DFQATT, CDR2 SNEGSKA (reference sequence).

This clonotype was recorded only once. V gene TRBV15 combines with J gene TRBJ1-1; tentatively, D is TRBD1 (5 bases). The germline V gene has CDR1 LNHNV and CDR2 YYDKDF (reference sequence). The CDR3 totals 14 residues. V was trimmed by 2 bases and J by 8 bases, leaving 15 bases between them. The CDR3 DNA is TGTGCCACCAGCAGAACTCCTATGGGGGGGGAAGCTTTCTTT. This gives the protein CATSRTPMGGEAFF.